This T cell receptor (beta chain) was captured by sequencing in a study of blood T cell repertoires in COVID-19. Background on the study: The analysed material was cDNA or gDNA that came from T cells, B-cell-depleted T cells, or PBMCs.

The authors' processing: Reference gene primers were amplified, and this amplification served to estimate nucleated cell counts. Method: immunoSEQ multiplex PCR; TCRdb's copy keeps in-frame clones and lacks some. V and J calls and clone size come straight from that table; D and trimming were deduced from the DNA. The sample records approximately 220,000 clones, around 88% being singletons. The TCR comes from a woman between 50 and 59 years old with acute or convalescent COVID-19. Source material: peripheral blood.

The CDR3 DNA is TGTGCCACCATTAGGGCTAGCGGCTACAATGAGCAGTTCTTC. Translated, it gives CATIRASGYNEQFF. The rearrangement uses TRBV28 and TRBJ2-1; 7 nucleotides align to TRBD2. The CDR3 is 14 residues long. With V trimmed by 10 bases and J by 3 bases, 9 bases remained unmatched. Germline CDR1 and CDR2: MDHEN and SYDVKM.